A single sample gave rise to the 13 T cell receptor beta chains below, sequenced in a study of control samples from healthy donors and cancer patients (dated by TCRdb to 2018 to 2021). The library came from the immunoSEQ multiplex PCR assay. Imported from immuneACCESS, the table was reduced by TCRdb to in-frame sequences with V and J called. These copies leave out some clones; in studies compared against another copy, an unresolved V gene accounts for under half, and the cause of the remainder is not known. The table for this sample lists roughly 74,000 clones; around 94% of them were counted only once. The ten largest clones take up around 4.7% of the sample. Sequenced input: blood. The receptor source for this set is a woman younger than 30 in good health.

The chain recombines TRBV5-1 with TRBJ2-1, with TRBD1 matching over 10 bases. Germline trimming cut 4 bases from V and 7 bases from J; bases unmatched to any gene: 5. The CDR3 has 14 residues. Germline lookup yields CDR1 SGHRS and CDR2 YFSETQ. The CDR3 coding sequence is TGCGCCAGCAGCCCTAGGACAGGGGGGAATGAGCAGTTCTTC. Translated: CASSPRTGGNEQFF.

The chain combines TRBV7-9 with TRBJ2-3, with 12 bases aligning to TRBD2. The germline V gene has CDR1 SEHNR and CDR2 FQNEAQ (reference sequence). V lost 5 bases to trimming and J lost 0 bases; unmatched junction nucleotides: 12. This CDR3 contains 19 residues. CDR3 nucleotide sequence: TGTGCCAGCAGCCCGACTAGCGGGAGTCCTAGTTGGAGCACAGATACGCAGTATTTT. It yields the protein CASSPTSGSPSWSTDTQYF.

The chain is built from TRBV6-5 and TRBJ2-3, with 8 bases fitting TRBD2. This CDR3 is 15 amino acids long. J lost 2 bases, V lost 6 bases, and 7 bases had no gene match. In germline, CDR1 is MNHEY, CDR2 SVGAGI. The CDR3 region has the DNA TGTGCCAGCAGGGTAGCGGGACCAGTCACAGATACGCAGTATTTT. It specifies CASRVAGPVTDTQYF.

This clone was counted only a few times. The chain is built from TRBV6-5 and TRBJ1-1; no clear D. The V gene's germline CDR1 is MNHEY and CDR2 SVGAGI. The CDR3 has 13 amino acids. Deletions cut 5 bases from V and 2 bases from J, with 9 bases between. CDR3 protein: CASSRDRNTEAFF. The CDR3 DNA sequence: TGTGCCAGCAGTCGGGATCGAAACACTGAAGCTTTCTTT.

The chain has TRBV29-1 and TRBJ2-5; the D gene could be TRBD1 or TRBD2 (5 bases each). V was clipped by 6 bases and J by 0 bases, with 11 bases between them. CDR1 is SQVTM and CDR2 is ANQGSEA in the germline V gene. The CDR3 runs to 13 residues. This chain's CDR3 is CSVGDRNQETQYF. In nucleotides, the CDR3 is TGCAGCGTGGGGGACCGTAACCAAGAGACCCAGTACTTC.

The CDR3 is CASTQGTETEAFF. In DNA form, the CDR3 reads TGTGCCAGCACCCAAGGGACGGAGACTGAAGCTTTCTTT. The V call is TRBV28, the J call TRBJ1-1, with a weak D call TRBD1 (5 bases). Between the trimmed V and J ends, which lost 7 bases and 5 bases, there was a span of 14 bases. Per the germline V gene, CDR1 is MDHEN and CDR2 is SYDVKM. The CDR3 is 13 amino acids.

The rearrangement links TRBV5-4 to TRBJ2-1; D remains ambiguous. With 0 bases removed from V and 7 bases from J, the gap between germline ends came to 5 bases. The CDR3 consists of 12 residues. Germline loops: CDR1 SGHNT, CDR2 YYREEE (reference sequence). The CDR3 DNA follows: TGTGCCAGCAGCTTGGAACGGAATGAGCAGTTCTTC. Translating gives CASSLERNEQFF.

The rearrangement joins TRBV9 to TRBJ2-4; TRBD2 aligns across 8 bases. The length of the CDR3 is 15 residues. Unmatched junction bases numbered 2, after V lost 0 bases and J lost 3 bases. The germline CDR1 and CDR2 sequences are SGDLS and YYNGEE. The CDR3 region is CASSVAGGLKNIQYF. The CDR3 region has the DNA TGTGCCAGCAGCGTAGCGGGGGGGCTCAAAAACATTCAGTACTTC.

The CDR3 DNA reads TGTGCCAGTAGTCGCGGGGGCCGGGAAGGGGGAGGCTCCTACAATGAGCAGTTCTTC. This gives the protein CASSRGGREGGGSYNEQFF. J is TRBJ2-1 and V is TRBV19; D may be TRBD2 (7 bases). CDR1 and CDR2 (germline): LNHDA, SQIVND (reference sequence). The CDR3 totals 19 residues. V was clipped by 5 bases and J by 0 bases, with 23 bases between them.

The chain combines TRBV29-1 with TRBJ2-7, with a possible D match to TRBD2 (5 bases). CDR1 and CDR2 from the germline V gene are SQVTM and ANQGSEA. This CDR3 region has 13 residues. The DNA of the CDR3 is TGCAGTTCCCTCTCGAGGGAACCCTACGAGCAGTACTTC. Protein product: CSSLSREPYEQYF.

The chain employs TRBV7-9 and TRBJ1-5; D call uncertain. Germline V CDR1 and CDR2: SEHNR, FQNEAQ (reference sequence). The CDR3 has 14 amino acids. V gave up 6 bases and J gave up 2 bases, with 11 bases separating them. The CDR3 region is CASSEEGGNQPQHF. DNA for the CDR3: TGTGCCAGCAGTGAAGAGGGAGGCAATCAGCCCCAGCATTTT.

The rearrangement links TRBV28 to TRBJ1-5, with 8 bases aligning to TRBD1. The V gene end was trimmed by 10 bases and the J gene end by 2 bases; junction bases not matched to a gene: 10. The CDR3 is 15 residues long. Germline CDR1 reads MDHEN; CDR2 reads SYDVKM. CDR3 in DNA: TGTGCCATCAATCCAGGGGGCGTGGGCAATCAGCCCCAGCATTTT. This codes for CAINPGGVGNQPQHF.

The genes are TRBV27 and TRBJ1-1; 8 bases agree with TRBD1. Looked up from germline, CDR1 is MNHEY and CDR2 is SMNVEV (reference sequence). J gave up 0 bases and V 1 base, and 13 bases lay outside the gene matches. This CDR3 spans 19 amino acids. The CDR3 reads CASSLYSPGGAFLNTEAFF. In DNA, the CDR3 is TGTGCCAGCAGTTTATATTCTCCAGGGGGCGCCTTCTTGAACACTGAAGCTTTCTTT.